This T cell receptor beta chain is drawn from a study of blood T cells in healthy people across ages. Findings of the study overall: Per million T cells, the diversity of TCR beta decreased roughly linearly as age advanced.

Looked up from germline, CDR1 is SGDLS and CDR2 is YYNGEE. The trim removed 4 bases at V and 5 bases at J, leaving 7 bases unmatched. The CDR3 sequence is 15 residues long. The table lists this clonotype with many counts. Its antigen is currently unknown. Each sample provided at least 5.5 micrograms of extracted total RNA. With a J-beta primer mix and a sample-barcoded 5' primer, a second PCR ran about 7 to 11 cycles. MiXCR, run by TCRdb on the 5' RACE reads, gives a single entry per CDR3 protein. This sample has some 790,000 distinct CDR3 sequences, with under 30% found just once. The TCR sequence derives from a woman older than 75 in good health. The chain couples TRBV9 to TRBJ2-1, with TRBD2 matching over 9 bases. Sequences were obtained from blood. DNA of the CDR3: TGTGCCAGCAGCCTCCGCGGGGGGGCTAACAATGAGCAGTTCTTC. Its translation: CASSLRGGANNEQFF.